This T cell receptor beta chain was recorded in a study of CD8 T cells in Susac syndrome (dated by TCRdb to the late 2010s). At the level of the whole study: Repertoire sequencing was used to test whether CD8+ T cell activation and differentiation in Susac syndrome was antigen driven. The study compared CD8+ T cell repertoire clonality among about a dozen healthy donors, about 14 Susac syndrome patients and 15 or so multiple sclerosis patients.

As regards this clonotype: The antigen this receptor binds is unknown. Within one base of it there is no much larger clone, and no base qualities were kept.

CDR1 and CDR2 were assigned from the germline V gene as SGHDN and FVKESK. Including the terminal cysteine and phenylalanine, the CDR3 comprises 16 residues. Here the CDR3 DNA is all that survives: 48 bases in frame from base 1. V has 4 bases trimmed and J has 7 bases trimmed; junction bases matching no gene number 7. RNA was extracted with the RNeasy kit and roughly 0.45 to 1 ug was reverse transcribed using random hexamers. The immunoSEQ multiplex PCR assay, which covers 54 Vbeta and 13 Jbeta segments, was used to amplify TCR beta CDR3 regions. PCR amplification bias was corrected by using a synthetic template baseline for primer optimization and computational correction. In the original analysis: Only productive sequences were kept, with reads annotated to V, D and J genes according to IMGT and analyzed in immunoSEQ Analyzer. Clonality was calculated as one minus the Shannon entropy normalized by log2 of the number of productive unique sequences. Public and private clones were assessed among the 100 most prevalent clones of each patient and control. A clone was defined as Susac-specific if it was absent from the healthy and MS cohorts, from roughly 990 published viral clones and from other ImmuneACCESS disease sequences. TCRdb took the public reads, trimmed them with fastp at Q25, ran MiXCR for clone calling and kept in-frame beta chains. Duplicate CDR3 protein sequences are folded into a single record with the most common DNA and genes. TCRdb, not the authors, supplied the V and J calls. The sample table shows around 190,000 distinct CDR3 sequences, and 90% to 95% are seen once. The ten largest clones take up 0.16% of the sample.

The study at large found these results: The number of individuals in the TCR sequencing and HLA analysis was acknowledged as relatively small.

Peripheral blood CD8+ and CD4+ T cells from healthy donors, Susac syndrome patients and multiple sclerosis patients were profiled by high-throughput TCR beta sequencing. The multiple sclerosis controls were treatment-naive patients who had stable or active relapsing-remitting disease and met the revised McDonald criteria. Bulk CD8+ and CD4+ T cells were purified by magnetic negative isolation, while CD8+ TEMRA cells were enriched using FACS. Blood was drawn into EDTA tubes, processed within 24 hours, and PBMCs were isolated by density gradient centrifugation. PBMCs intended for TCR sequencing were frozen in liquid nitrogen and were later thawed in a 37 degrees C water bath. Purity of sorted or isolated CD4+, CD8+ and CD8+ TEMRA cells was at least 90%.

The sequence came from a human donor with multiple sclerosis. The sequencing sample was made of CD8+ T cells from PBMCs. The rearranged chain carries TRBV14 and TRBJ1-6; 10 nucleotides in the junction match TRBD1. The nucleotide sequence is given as TGTGCCAGCAGCCTCGGGACAGGGGTTCTCAATTCACCCCTCCACTTT. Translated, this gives CASSLGTGVLNSPLHF.